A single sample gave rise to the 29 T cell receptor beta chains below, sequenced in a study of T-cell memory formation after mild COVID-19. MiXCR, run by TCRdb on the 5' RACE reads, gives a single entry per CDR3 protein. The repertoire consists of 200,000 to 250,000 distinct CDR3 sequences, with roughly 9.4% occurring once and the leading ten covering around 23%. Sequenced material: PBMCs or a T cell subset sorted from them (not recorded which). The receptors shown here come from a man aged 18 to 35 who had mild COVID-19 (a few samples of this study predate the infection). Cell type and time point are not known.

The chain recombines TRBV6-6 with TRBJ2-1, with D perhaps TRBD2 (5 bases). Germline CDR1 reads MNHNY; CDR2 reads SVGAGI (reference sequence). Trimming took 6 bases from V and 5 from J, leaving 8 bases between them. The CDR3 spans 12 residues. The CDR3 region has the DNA TGTGCCAGCAGCCCCGGGGACAATGAGCAGTTCTTC. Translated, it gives CASSPGDNEQFF.

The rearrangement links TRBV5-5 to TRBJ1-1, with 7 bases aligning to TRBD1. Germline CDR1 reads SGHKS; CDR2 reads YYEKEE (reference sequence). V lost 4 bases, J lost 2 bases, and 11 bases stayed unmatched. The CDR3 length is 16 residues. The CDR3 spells CASSNFGTAHNTEAFF. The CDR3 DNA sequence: TGTGCCAGCAGCAATTTCGGGACAGCACATAACACTGAAGCTTTCTTT.

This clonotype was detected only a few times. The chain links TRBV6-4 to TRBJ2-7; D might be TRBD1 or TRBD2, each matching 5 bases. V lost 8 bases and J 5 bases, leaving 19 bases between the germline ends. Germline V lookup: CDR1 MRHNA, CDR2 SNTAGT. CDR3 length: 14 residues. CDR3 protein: CASPTRERKDEQYV. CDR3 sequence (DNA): TGTGCCAGCCCGACCAGGGAGAGAAAGGACGAGCAGTACGTC.

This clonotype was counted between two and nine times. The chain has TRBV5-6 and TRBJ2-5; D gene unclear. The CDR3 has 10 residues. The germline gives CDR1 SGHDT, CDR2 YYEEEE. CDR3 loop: CVTHGETQYF. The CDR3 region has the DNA TGTGTCACCCACGGGGAGACCCAGTACTTC.

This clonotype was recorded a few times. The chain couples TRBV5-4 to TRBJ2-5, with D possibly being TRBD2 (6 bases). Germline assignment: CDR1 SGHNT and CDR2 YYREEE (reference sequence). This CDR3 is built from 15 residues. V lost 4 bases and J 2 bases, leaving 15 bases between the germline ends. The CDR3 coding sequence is TGTGCCAGCAGCCATCGGGGACGGGGGCAAGAGACCCAGTACTTC. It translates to CASSHRGRGQETQYF.

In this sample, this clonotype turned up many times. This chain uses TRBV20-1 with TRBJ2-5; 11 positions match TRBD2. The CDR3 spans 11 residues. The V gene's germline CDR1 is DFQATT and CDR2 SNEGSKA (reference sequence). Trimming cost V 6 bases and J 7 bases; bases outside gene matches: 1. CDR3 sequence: CSATSGGTQYF. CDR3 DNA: TGCAGTGCAACTAGCGGGGGGACCCAGTACTTC.

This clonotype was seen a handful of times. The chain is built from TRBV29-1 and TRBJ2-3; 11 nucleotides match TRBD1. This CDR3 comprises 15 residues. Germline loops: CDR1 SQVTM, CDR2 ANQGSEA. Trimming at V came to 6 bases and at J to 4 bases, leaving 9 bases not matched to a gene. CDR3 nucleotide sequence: TGCAGCGTCATAGTTGGACAGGGGGCTTCAGATACGCAGTATTTT. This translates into CSVIVGQGASDTQYF.

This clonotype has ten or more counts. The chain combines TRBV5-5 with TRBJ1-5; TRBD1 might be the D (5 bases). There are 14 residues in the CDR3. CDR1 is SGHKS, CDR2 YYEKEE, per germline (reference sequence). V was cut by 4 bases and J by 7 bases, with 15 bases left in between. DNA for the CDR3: TGTGCCAGCAGCGGGCCAGGGACGGAACAGCCCCAGCATTTT. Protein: CASSGPGTEQPQHF.

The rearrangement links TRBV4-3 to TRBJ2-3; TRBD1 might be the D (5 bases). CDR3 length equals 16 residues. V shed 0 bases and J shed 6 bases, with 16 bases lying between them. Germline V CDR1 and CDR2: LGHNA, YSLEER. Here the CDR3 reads CASSQDSAGLGDTQYF. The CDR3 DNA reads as TGCGCCAGCAGCCAAGATTCGGCAGGGTTAGGCGATACGCAGTATTTT.

CDR3 in amino acids: CASSLLGRHNEQFF. The CDR3 bases are TGCGCCAGCAGCTTGCTGGGGCGGCACAATGAGCAGTTCTTC. The chain links TRBV5-1 to TRBJ2-1, with D perhaps matching TRBD1 (5 bases). V dropped 1 base and J dropped 5 bases, with 10 bases sitting between them. The CDR3 is 14 amino acids. Germline V gene lookup returns CDR1 SGHRS and CDR2 YFSETQ.

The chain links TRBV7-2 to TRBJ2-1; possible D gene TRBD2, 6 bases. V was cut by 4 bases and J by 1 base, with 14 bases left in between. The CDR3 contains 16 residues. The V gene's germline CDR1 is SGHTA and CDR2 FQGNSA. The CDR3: CASSSSRELSYNEQFF. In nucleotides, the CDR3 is TGTGCCAGCAGCTCCTCCCGGGAGTTATCCTACAATGAGCAGTTCTTC.

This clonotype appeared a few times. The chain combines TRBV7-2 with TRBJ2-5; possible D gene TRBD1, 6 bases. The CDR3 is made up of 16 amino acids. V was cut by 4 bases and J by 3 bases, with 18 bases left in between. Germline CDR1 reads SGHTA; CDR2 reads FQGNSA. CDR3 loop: CASSSPPGQREETQYF. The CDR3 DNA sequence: TGTGCCAGCAGCTCCCCTCCGGGACAAAGGGAAGAGACCCAGTACTTC.

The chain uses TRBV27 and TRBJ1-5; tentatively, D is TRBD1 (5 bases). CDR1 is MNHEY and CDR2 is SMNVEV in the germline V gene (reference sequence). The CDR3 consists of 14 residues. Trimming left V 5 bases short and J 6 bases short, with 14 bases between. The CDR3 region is CASSMAGSGQPQHF. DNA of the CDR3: TGTGCCAGCAGTATGGCAGGGTCAGGTCAGCCCCAGCATTTT.

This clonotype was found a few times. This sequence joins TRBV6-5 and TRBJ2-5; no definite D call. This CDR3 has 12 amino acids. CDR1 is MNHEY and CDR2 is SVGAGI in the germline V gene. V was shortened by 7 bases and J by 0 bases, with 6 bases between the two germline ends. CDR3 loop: CASTADQETQYF. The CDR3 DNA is TGTGCCAGCACCGCCGACCAAGAGACCCAGTACTTC.

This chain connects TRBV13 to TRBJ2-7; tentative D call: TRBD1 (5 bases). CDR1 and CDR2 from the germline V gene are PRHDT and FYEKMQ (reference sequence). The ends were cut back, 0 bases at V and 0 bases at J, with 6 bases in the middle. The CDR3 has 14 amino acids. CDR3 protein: CASSLGDSSYEQYF. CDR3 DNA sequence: TGTGCCAGCAGCTTAGGCGACAGCTCCTACGAGCAGTACTTC.

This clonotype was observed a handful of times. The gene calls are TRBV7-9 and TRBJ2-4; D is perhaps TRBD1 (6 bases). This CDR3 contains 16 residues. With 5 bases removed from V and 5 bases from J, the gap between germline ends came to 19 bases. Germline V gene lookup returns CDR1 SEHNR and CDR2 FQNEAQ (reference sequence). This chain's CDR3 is CASSPSRARGQNIQYF. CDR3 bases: TGTGCCAGCAGCCCCTCAAGAGCCAGGGGCCAAAACATTCAGTACTTC.

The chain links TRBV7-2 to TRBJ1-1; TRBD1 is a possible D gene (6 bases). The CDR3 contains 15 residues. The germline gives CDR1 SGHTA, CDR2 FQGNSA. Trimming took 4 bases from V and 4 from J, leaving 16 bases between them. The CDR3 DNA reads TGTGCCAGCAGCTACAACACAGGGTTGGGCACTGAAGCTTTCTTT. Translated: CASSYNTGLGTEAFF.

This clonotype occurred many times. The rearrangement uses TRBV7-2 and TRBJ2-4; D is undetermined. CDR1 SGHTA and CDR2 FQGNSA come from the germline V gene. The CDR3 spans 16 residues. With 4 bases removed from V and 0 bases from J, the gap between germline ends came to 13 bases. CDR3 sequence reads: CASSSTPQIAKNIQYF. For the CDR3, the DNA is TGTGCCAGCAGCTCGACACCTCAAATAGCCAAAAACATTCAGTACTTC.

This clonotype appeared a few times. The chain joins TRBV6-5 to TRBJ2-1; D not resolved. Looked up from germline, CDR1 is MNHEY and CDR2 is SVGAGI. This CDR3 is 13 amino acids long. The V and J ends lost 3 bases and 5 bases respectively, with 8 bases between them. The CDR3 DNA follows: TGTGCCAGCAGTTATCGACCTAACAATGAGCAGTTCTTC. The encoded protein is CASSYRPNNEQFF.

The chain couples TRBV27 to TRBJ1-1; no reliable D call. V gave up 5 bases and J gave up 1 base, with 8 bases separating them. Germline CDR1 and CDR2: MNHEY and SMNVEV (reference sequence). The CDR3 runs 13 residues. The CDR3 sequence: CASSHRENTEAFF. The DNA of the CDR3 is TGTGCCAGCAGTCACCGGGAGAACACTGAAGCTTTCTTT.

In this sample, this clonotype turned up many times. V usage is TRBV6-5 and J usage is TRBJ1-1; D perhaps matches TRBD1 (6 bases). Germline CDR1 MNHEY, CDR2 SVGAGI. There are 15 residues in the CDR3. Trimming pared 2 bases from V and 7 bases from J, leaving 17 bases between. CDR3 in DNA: TGTGCCAGCAGTTACGATGCGGGGGCGCTAGGTGAAGCTTTCTTT. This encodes CASSYDAGALGEAFF.

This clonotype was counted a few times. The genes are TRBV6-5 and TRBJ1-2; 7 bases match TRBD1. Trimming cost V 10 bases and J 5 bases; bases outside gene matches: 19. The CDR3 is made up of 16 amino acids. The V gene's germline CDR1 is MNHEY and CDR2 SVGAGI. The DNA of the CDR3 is TGTGCCACCCAGTTACAGCCGACAGGGTTAGAGTATGGCTACACCTTC. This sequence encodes CATQLQPTGLEYGYTF.

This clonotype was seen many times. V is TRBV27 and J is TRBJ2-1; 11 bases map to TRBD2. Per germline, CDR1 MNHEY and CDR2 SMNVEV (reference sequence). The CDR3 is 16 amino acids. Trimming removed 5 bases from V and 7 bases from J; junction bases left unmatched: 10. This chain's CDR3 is CASSPTSTSGANEQFF. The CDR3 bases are TGTGCCAGCAGTCCAACATCGACTAGCGGGGCAAATGAGCAGTTCTTC.

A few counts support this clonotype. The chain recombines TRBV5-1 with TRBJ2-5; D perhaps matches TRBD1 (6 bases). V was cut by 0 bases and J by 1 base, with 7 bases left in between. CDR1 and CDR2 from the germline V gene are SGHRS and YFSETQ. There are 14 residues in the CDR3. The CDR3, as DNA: TGCGCCAGCAGCTTGGTACAGGGCCAAGAGACCCAGTACTTC. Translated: CASSLVQGQETQYF.

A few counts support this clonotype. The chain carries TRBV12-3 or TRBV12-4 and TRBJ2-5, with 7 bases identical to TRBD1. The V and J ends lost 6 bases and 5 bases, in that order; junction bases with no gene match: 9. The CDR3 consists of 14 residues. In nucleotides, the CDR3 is TGTGCCAGCAGAACGACAGGGCGTTGGGAGACCCAGTACTTC. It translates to CASRTTGRWETQYF.

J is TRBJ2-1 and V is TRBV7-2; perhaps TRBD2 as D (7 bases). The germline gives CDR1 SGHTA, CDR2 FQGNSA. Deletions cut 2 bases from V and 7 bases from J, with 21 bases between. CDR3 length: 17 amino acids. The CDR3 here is CASSLWRGRETDNEQFF. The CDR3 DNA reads TGTGCCAGCAGCTTATGGCGGGGGCGCGAAACGGATAATGAGCAGTTCTTC.

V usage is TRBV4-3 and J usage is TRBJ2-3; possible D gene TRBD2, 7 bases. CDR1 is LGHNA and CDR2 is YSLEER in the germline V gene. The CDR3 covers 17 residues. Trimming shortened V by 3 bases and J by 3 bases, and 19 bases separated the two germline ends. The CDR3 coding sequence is TGCGCCAGCAGCCATCCCTGGGGGAGGGGGAGAACAGATACGCAGTATTTT. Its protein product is CASSHPWGRGRTDTQYF.

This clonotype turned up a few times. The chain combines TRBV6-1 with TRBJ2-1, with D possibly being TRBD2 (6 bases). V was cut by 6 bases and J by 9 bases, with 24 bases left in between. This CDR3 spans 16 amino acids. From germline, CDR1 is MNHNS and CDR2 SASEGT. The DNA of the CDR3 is TGTGCCAGCAGCGTGGAGTCGCAGGCGGGGAATATTGAGCAGTTCTTC. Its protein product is CASSVESQAGNIEQFF.

The CDR3 region is CASSFEFWDRRNYGYTF. The CDR3 DNA follows: TGCGCCAGCAGCTTTGAGTTTTGGGACAGGCGGAACTATGGCTACACCTTC. The chain is built from TRBV5-1 and TRBJ1-2, with 8 positions matching TRBD1. CDR1 is SGHRS, CDR2 YFSETQ, per germline. The CDR3 covers 17 residues. After removal of 2 bases from V and 2 bases from J, the junction contained 11 bases not matched to a gene.